This TCR beta chain is from a study of Ad26.COV2.S vaccination and SARS-CoV-2 variants. This clone came up a few times. The repertoire was sequenced with immunoSEQ multiplex PCR; TCRdb's copy has only in-frame clones and lacks some. The sample yields more than 40,000 clones, about 83% seen once. Germline CDR1 and CDR2: SGHKS and YYEKEE (reference sequence). This CDR3 has 15 residues. Trimming removed 4 bases at V and 3 bases at J, with 13 bases between. J is TRBJ2-2 and V is TRBV5-5; maybe TRBD1 (6 bases). The sequencing here drew on peripheral blood, taken after recovery from COVID-19. The sequence was obtained from a human donor who had recovered from COVID-19. CDR3 in DNA: TGTGCCAGCAGCACCACAGGGATCGACACCGGGGAGCTGTTTTTT. Its translation: CASSTTGIDTGELFF.